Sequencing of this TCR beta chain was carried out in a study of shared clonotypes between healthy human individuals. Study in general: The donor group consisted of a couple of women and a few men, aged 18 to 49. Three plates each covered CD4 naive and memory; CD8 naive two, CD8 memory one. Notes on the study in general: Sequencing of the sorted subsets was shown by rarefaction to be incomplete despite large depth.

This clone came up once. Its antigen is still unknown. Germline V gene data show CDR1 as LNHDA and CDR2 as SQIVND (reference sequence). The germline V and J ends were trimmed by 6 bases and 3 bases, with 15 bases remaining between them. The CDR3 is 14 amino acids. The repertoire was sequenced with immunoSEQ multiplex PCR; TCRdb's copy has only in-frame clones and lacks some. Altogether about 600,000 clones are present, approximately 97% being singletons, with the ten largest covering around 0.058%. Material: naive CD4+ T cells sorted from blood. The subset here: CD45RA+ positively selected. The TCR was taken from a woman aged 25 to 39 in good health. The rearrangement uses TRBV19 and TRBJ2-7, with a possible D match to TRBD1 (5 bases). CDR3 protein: CASSPWGGYYEQYF. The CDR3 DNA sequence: TGTGCCAGTAGCCCTTGGGGCGGTTACTACGAGCAGTACTTC.